Below are 7 T cell receptor beta chains sequenced from a single sample in a study of cytomegalovirus exposure and HLA in healthy donors. PCR employed 60 Vbeta and 13 Jbeta primers. Sequencing was performed with immunoSEQ multiplex PCR; in TCRdb, only in-frame clones are kept and a portion is missing. This table has about 160,000 clones, less than 90% appearing once. Sequenced sample: PBMCs. The source of these receptors is a woman younger than 35 in good health and CMV-seronegative.

This clone was seen only a few times. The rearrangement joins TRBV10-3 to TRBJ2-2, with D hard to call. The ends were cut back, 6 bases at V and 3 bases at J, with 5 bases in the middle. Germline CDR1 ENHRY, CDR2 SYGVKD. The CDR3 contains 12 residues. CDR3 amino acids: CAISVYTGELFF. CDR3 coding DNA: TGTGCCATCAGCGTATACACCGGGGAGCTGTTTTTT.

This chain links TRBV5-6 with TRBJ2-2; tentatively, D is TRBD1 (5 bases). This CDR3 has 12 amino acids. Germline CDR1 reads SGHDT; CDR2 reads YYEEEE. V lost 3 bases and J 13 bases, leaving 13 bases between the germline ends. For the CDR3, the DNA is TGTGCCAGCAGCTCGAGGACAACAGGGCTGTTTTTT. This translates into CASSSRTTGLFF.

The chain combines TRBV5-1 with TRBJ2-5, with 8 nucleotides matching TRBD2. The CDR3 runs 15 residues. Germline V gives CDR1 SGHRS, CDR2 YFSETQ. V shed 3 bases and J 3 bases; nucleotides not matched to a gene: 7. The CDR3 sequence: CASSSSGRNEETQYF. CDR3 coding DNA: TGCGCCAGCAGCTCCAGCGGGAGAAATGAAGAGACCCAGTACTTC. The complete variable domain, with remaining parts taken from reference TRBV5-1 and TRBJ2-5, reads KAGVTQTPRYLIKTRGQQVTLSCSPISGHRSVSWYQQTPGQGLQFLFEYFSETQRNKGNFPGRFSGRQFSNSRSEMNVSTLELGDSALYLCASSSSGRNEETQYFGPGTRLLVL.

The CDR3 bases are TGTGCCAGCAGGCAGGGGGTAGGGCACCCCCAGCATTTT. This sequence encodes CASRQGVGHPQHF. V gene TRBV6-5 combines with J gene TRBJ1-5; 7 bases are shared with TRBD1. Germline V gives CDR1 MNHEY, CDR2 SVGAGI. Trimming cost V 6 bases and J 10 bases; bases outside gene matches: 9. The CDR3 consists of 13 residues.

J is TRBJ2-2 and V is TRBV7-9; TRBD2 matches 14 bases. The CDR3 has 17 residues. Unmatched junction bases numbered 6, after V lost 5 bases and J lost 4 bases. In germline, CDR1 is SEHNR, CDR2 FQNEAQ (reference sequence). This CDR3 is CASSQGLAGVITGELFF. The DNA of the CDR3 is TGTGCCAGCAGCCAGGGACTAGCGGGAGTAATCACCGGGGAGCTGTTTTTT.

The chain joins TRBV19 to TRBJ1-1, with 10 nucleotides matching TRBD1. This CDR3 has 15 amino acids. Germline assignment: CDR1 LNHDA and CDR2 SQIVND (reference sequence). Trimming at V came to 7 bases and at J to 2 bases, leaving 7 bases not matched to a gene. The DNA for the CDR3 is TGTGCCAGTATCCCGGGACAGGGGCGAAACACTGAAGCTTTCTTT. Amino acid sequence: CASIPGQGRNTEAFF.

The chain carries TRBV19 and TRBJ2-7, with 8 bases identical to TRBD1. V was clipped by 5 bases and J by 5 bases; unmatched bases: 8. Per germline, CDR1 LNHDA and CDR2 SQIVND (reference sequence). The CDR3 sequence is 14 residues long. The CDR3 nucleotides are TGTGCCAGTAGTCCCCAGGCAGGGGGCCACGAGCAGTACTTC. Translated, it gives CASSPQAGGHEQYF.